In this sample, the clone carrying this T cell receptor beta chain turned up many times. The data derive from a study of T-cell reconstitution after alpha-beta-depleted transplantation in children. This CDR3 contains 15 residues. V was clipped by 3 bases and J by 7 bases, with 14 bases between them. Germline V gene sequence: CDR1 KGHDR, CDR2 SFDVKD. It was with unique molecular identifiers that the TCRbeta library was prepared. TCRdb reprocessed the PCR reads with MiXCR, giving one entry per CDR3 protein. The sample records under 300,000 distinct CDR3 sequences, 9.7% being singletons. This chain connects TRBV24-1 to TRBJ1-4; D might be TRBD1 (5 bases). The source is a human donor who donated a stem cell graft to a child with SCID. Sequences were derived from PBMCs from the stem cell graft donor, sampled from the stem cell graft. The DNA for the CDR3 is TGTGCCACCAGTGATGCCGGGACTGGCGGTGAAAAACTGTTTTTT. It codes for CATSDAGTGGEKLFF.